Sequencing of this TCR beta chain was carried out in a study of blood T cells in healthy people across ages. This clonotype was counted only a few times. Its antigen is not known. The CDR3 is 18 amino acids. The germline V gene encodes CDR1 SGHRS and CDR2 YFSETQ. The trim removed 0 bases at V and 0 bases at J, leaving 6 bases unmatched. A second about 6 to 12 cycle PCR used barcoded and J-beta primers. One entry per CDR3 protein results from TCRdb running MiXCR on the 5' RACE reads. The repertoire holds about 780,000 distinct CDR3 sequences, with roughly 24% as singletons. Broader study findings: In these data, TCR beta diversity tracked strongly with naive T cell percentage.

This same sample was also taken into another study, of T cells of mothers and their children.

Source material: blood. J is TRBJ2-2 and V is TRBV5-1, with 9 bases identical to TRBD2. This clonotype was obtained from a boy between 10 and 17 years old in good health. The chain's CDR3 is CASSLAGLAGANTGELFF. The CDR3 nucleotides are TGCGCCAGCAGCTTGGCAGGGTTAGCGGGGGCGAACACCGGGGAGCTGTTTTTT.